This T cell receptor beta chain was observed in a study of blood T cell repertoires in COVID-19. Trimming removed 1 base at V and 2 bases at J, with 8 bases between. Germline CDR1 and CDR2: GTSNPN and SVGIG (reference sequence). The CDR3 contains 13 residues. Per the original methods: Nucleated cell number was recorded as an estimate derived from reference gene primer amplification. Profiling relied on immunoSEQ multiplex PCR, and the TCRdb table lists in-frame clones only, not all of them. From that table come the V and J calls and clone size; the DNA was used to work out D and trimming. The profile covers 50,000 to 70,000 clones, with 76% appearing a single time and approximately 20% taken by the ten largest.

This TCR was sampled from a man aged 50-60 years with active or convalescent COVID-19. The sequenced material came from peripheral blood. V gene TRBV30 combines with J gene TRBJ1-2; no definite D call. CDR3 DNA: TGTGCCTGGAGTGACGAGGAGAACTATGGCTACACCTTC. Amino acids: CAWSDEENYGYTF.